This entry lists 2 T cell receptor beta chains sequenced from one sample in a study of T cell responses to AZD1222 COVID-19 vaccine. Here immunoSEQ multiplex PCR was the method, and the copy in TCRdb shows in-frame clones only, minus some. The table lists about 110,000 clones, about 88% of them singletons. Source: peripheral blood, taken on day 0 of AZD1222 vaccination. The receptors were gathered from an adult in good health.

The chain uses TRBV18 and TRBJ2-7; tentative D call: TRBD2 (5 bases). The ends were cut back, 3 bases at V and 3 bases at J, with 12 bases in the middle. The CDR3 extends over 14 amino acids. Germline CDR1 reads KGHSH; CDR2 reads LQKENI. CDR3: CASSPGMTNYEQYF. CDR3 nucleotide sequence: TGTGCCAGCTCACCCGGTATGACTAACTACGAGCAGTACTTC.

J is TRBJ2-5 and V is TRBV11-3, with 9 positions matching TRBD2. Germline V gene lookup returns CDR1 SGHNT and CDR2 YENEEA. The CDR3 is made up of 15 amino acids. V gave up 3 bases and J gave up 5 bases; unmatched junction bases: 7. DNA for the CDR3: TGTGCCAGCAGCTTGTATAGCGGGAGTAGGGAGACCCAGTACTTC. Its translation is CASSLYSGSRETQYF. Variable domain in full (rest from reference TRBV11-3 and TRBJ2-5): EAGVVQSPRYKIIEKKQPVAFWCNPISGHNTLYWYLQNLGQGPELLIRYENEEAVDDSQLPKDRFSAERLKGVDSTLKIQPAELGDSAVYLCASSLYSGSRETQYFGPGTRLLVL.